Below are 14 T cell receptor beta chains sequenced from a single sample in a study of shared clonotypes between healthy human individuals. Sequencing was performed with immunoSEQ multiplex PCR; in TCRdb, only in-frame clones are kept and a portion is missing. Of about 1.5 million clones in the sample, roughly 96% are singletons; the top ten hold 1% to 1.5%. The sequenced material came from naive CD4+ T cells sorted from blood. Regarding subset: CD45RA+ positively selected. The receptors were gathered from a man aged 25-40 years in good health.

The V gene is TRBV25-1, the J gene TRBJ1-4, with 7 positions matching TRBD1. The V gene's germline CDR1 is MGHDK and CDR2 SYGVNS. V lost 1 base and J lost 5; bases outside the gene matches: 4. This CDR3 has 15 residues. In DNA, the CDR3 is TGTGCCAGCAGTGAATTGGGACAGAACAATGAAAAACTGTTTTTT. The encoded protein is CASSELGQNNEKLFF. Filled out from reference TRBV25-1 and TRBJ1-4, the complete variable domain reads EADIYQTPRYLVIGTGKKITLECSQTMGHDKMYWYQQDPGMELHLIHYSYGVNSTEKGDLSSESTVSRIRTEHFPLTLESARPSHTSQYLCASSELGQNNEKLFFGSGTQLSVL.

V is TRBV4-3 and J is TRBJ1-2, with a tentative D call TRBD1 (6 bases). CDR1 and CDR2 (germline): LGHNA, YSLEER. This CDR3 has 15 amino acids. V lost 1 base and J lost 4, with 13 bases in between. CDR3 sequence reads: CASSQGSLQGYGYTF. The CDR3 DNA is TGCGCCAGCAGCCAAGGCTCCTTACAGGGCTATGGCTACACCTTC.

This clone has just one count. This chain connects TRBV18 to TRBJ2-5; no clear D. This CDR3 is built from 11 residues. The V end lost 5 bases, the J end lost 4 bases, and 5 bases lay between the germline ends. Germline-derived CDR1 and CDR2 are KGHSH and LQKENI. The DNA for the CDR3 is TGTGCCAGCTCATCGGTAGAGACCCAGTACTTC. As protein: CASSSVETQYF.

J is TRBJ2-7 and V is TRBV14, with 7 nucleotides matching TRBD2. The V gene's germline CDR1 is SGHDN and CDR2 FVKESK. The CDR3 sequence is 17 residues long. Losses at the gene ends were 0 bases for V and 2 bases for J; bases not matched to a gene: 10. CDR3 protein: CASSQDAAGIRAYEQYF. The CDR3 DNA reads TGTGCCAGCAGCCAAGATGCAGCGGGAATAAGGGCCTACGAGCAGTACTTC.

This rearrangement joins TRBV11-2 to TRBJ1-5, with TRBD1 matching 7 bases. Germline V gene data show CDR1 as SGHAT and CDR2 as FQNNGV. Losses at the gene ends were 1 base for V and 7 bases for J; bases not matched to a gene: 1. This CDR3 spans 13 amino acids. CDR3 DNA sequence: TGTGCCAGCAGCTTAGGCAGGGGGCAGCCCCAGCATTTT. Residues: CASSLGRGQPQHF.

The J gene is TRBJ1-3, the V gene TRBV30, with D possibly matching TRBD1 (6 bases). The CDR3 loop spans 11 amino acids. The germline CDR1 and CDR2 sequences are GTSNPN and SVGIG (reference sequence). The CDR3 reads CAEGVGNTIYF. CDR3 DNA sequence: TGTGCGGAGGGGGTCGGAAACACCATATATTTT.

This chain connects TRBV5-1 to TRBJ2-5, with TRBD2 as a possible D gene (6 bases). In germline, CDR1 is SGHRS, CDR2 YFSETQ. The V gene lost 7 bases and the J gene lost 2 bases, with 9 bases spanning the gap. The CDR3 is 12 amino acids. CDR3: CASGLLQETQYF. Written as DNA, the CDR3 is TGCGCCAGCGGACTACTTCAAGAGACCCAGTACTTC.

V and J are TRBV28 and TRBJ2-7; 7 bases are shared with TRBD1. This CDR3 has 15 residues. Per the germline V gene, CDR1 is MDHEN and CDR2 is SYDVKM. V lost 4 bases, J lost 3 bases, and 9 bases stayed unmatched. In DNA form, the CDR3 reads TGTGCCAGCAGTTCCACCGGGACAGCCAACTACGAGCAGTACTTC. Translating it yields CASSSTGTANYEQYF.

The chain uses TRBV25-1 and TRBJ2-2, with D perhaps matching TRBD1 (7 bases). The CDR3 is 13 residues long. V was cut by 4 bases and J by 7 bases, with 10 bases left in between. Germline V gene lookup returns CDR1 MGHDK and CDR2 SYGVNS. In DNA, the CDR3 is TGTGCCAGCAGTGCAGGGGGGATCGGGGAGCTGTTTTTT. Translation gives CASSAGGIGELFF.

The chain combines TRBV15 with TRBJ2-7, with D tentatively TRBD1 (6 bases). This CDR3 is 13 amino acids long. The V end lost 4 bases, the J end lost 4 bases, and 11 bases lay between the germline ends. The germline V gene has CDR1 LNHNV and CDR2 YYDKDF (reference sequence). As DNA, the CDR3 is TGTGCCACCAGCACCACAGGGTTTTACGAGCAGTACTTC. Translating it yields CATSTTGFYEQYF. Complete variable domain (other parts from reference TRBV15 and TRBJ2-7): DAMVIQNPRYQVTQFGKPVTLSCSQTLNHNVMYWYQQKSSQAPKLLFHYYDKDFNNEADTPDNFQSRRPNTSFCFLDIRSPGLGDTAMYLCATSTTGFYEQYFGPGTRLTVT.

The J gene is TRBJ2-7, the V gene TRBV14, with 8 bases aligning to TRBD1. This CDR3 spans 13 amino acids. Germline V gene lookup returns CDR1 SGHDN and CDR2 FVKESK. V trimming: 4 bases; J trimming: 3 bases; junction bases outside the gene matches: 2. CDR3 DNA sequence: TGTGCCAGCAGCCCGGACAGGGACTACGAGCAGTACTTC. Translated: CASSPDRDYEQYF.

The CDR3 bases are TGTGCCAGCAGCATTATGGGGGGCGCTGAAGCTTTCTTT. Translated: CASSIMGGAEAFF. The chain couples TRBV7-8 to TRBJ1-1; the D gene is possibly TRBD1 (6 bases). Germline assignment: CDR1 SGHVS and CDR2 FQNEAQ. The CDR3 runs to 13 residues. The V and J ends lost 5 bases and 6 bases respectively, with 13 bases between them.

Of note for this clone: Distinct nucleotide sequences in the sample also encode this CDR3. The chain recombines TRBV7-9 with TRBJ1-1; 8 bases line up with TRBD1. J lost 1 base, V lost 3 bases, and 1 base had no gene match. The CDR3 has 14 residues. Germline CDR1 and CDR2: SEHNR and FQNEAQ (reference sequence). The CDR3 here is CASSLGQANTEAFF. The DNA for the CDR3 is TGTGCCAGCAGCTTGGGACAGGCGAACACTGAAGCTTTCTTT. The whole variable domain, filled in from reference TRBV7-9 and TRBJ1-1, reads DTGVSQNPRHKITKRGQNVTFRCDPISEHNRLYWYRQTLGQGPEFLTYFQNEAQLEKSRLLSDRFSAERPKGSFSTLEIQRTEQGDSAMYLCASSLGQANTEAFFGQGTRLTVV.

The J gene is TRBJ1-5, the V gene TRBV11-1; 7 positions match TRBD1. Germline trimming cut 3 bases from V and 5 bases from J; bases unmatched to any gene: 1. CDR3 size: 13 residues. Per the germline V gene, CDR1 is SGHAT and CDR2 is FQDESV (reference sequence). CDR3 DNA sequence: TGTGCCAGCAGCTTCAGGGGGGATCAGCCCCAGCATTTT. Translating it yields CASSFRGDQPQHF.